The 27 T cell receptor beta chains below come from one sample, sequenced in a study of cytomegalovirus exposure and HLA in healthy donors. The PCR had 60 Vbeta and 13 Jbeta primers. The method was immunoSEQ multiplex PCR; TCRdb's version includes in-frame clones alone and lacks a portion of them. The repertoire table contains 75,000 to 95,000 clones. Material for sequencing was PBMCs. The receptors originated from a man aged 25-40 years in good health and CMV-seronegative.

The chain couples TRBV7-9 to TRBJ2-7; perhaps TRBD2 as D (6 bases). This CDR3 is 16 amino acids long. V was clipped by 4 bases and J by 4 bases, with 20 bases between them. CDR1 is SEHNR and CDR2 is FQNEAQ in the germline V gene (reference sequence). The CDR3 loop reads CASSSTGRRGGYEQYF. CDR3 sequence (DNA): TGTGCCAGCAGCTCTACCGGTAGGCGGGGTGGATACGAGCAGTACTTC.

The J gene is TRBJ2-7, the V gene TRBV28; D is possibly TRBD2 (5 bases). The V end was cut by 5 bases, the J end by 6 bases, with 8 bases between. Germline V CDR1 and CDR2: MDHEN, SYDVKM. This CDR3 is built from 11 residues. The CDR3: CASSEGLEQYF. In DNA, the CDR3 is TGTGCCAGCAGTGAGGGCCTCGAGCAGTACTTC. The whole variable domain, filled in from reference TRBV28 and TRBJ2-7, reads DVKVTQSSRYLVKRTGEKVFLECVQDMDHENMFWYRQDPGLGLRLIYFSYDVKMKEKGDIPEGYSVSREKKERFSLILESASTNQTSMYLCASSEGLEQYFGPGTRLTVT.

The rearrangement links TRBV13 to TRBJ1-2; D is ambiguous. CDR3 size: 13 residues. V lost 6 bases to trimming and J lost 7 bases, with 15 bases between them. Germline lookup yields CDR1 PRHDT and CDR2 FYEKMQ (reference sequence). The CDR3 protein is CASRLPGFRGYTF. As DNA, the CDR3 is TGTGCCAGCAGGTTACCGGGTTTTCGTGGCTACACCTTC.

The chain is built from TRBV5-1 and TRBJ2-7; the D gene is possibly TRBD2 (6 bases). Germline V CDR1 and CDR2: SGHRS, YFSETQ. The ends were cut back, 0 bases at V and 6 bases at J, with 19 bases in the middle. There are 16 residues in the CDR3. The CDR3 DNA reads TGCGCCAGCAGCTTGGCCAGGGAGGTCGAGGTGGGCGAGCAGTACTTC. It encodes CASSLAREVEVGEQYF.

The rearrangement joins TRBV5-3 to TRBJ1-1, with D possibly being TRBD1 (5 bases). TRBV5-3 carries the ORF label, with uncertain function. This CDR3 comprises 11 residues. V shed 2 bases and J shed 6 bases, with 5 bases lying between them. CDR3: CARSLGAEAFF. CDR3 sequence (DNA): TGTGCCAGAAGCTTAGGGGCTGAAGCTTTCTTT.

J is TRBJ2-3 and V is TRBV5-1; TRBD1 is a possible D gene (5 bases). V was cut by 0 bases and J by 8 bases, with 13 bases left in between. In germline, CDR1 is SGHRS, CDR2 YFSETQ. This CDR3 region has 14 residues. Here the CDR3 DNA reads TGCGCCAGCAGCTTGGCAGGGTTCGTGGGTACGCAGTATTTT. Encoded protein: CASSLAGFVGTQYF. Variable domain in full (rest from reference TRBV5-1 and TRBJ2-3): KAGVTQTPRYLIKTRGQQVTLSCSPISGHRSVSWYQQTPGQGLQFLFEYFSETQRNKGNFPGRFSGRQFSNSRSEMNVSTLELGDSALYLCASSLAGFVGTQYFGPGTRLTVL.

The chain combines TRBV7-9 with TRBJ1-2; D is uncertain. This CDR3 region has 13 residues. The V gene's germline CDR1 is SEHNR and CDR2 FQNEAQ (reference sequence). V was shortened by 2 bases and J by 4 bases, with 8 bases between the two germline ends. CDR3 amino acids: CASSLSAGYGYTF. The CDR3 nucleotides read TGTGCCAGCAGCTTATCTGCGGGCTATGGCTACACCTTC.

The V and J genes are TRBV19 and TRBJ1-2; D not resolved. The CDR3 is 13 amino acids. Trimming left V 1 base short and J 8 bases short, with 11 bases between. Per the germline V gene, CDR1 is LNHDA and CDR2 is SQIVND (reference sequence). As DNA, the CDR3 is TGTGCCAGTAGTATAGCCGCGGATGGGGGCTACACCTTC. Encoded protein: CASSIAADGGYTF.

This chain connects TRBV29-1 to TRBJ2-3; weak D call: TRBD2 (6 bases). The CDR3 runs to 14 residues. Germline values: CDR1 SQVTM, CDR2 ANQGSEA. Between the trimmed V and J ends, which lost 7 bases and 2 bases, there was a span of 16 bases. As DNA, the CDR3 is TGCAGCGAAGGAGGGCTAGCGCCCACAGATACGCAGTATTTT. Translating gives CSEGGLAPTDTQYF.

The genes are TRBV10-3 and TRBJ1-5; the match to TRBD1 covers 12 bases. Per the germline V gene, CDR1 is ENHRY and CDR2 is SYGVKD. The V segment lost 2 bases and the J segment 4 bases; nucleotides outside the gene matches: 9. The CDR3 has 18 residues. In DNA form, the CDR3 reads TGTGCCATCAGTGAGGGGACAGGGGGCCCAAAACCGAATCAGCCCCAGCATTTT. Translated: CAISEGTGGPKPNQPQHF.

The rearrangement links TRBV10-2 to TRBJ1-1, with D maybe TRBD1 (6 bases). Trimming left V 4 bases short and J 0 bases short, with 12 bases between. The CDR3 runs 15 residues. Germline V CDR1 and CDR2: WSHSY, SAAADI. CDR3 loop: CASSGTGTLNTEAFF. CDR3 DNA: TGCGCCAGCAGTGGAACCGGGACACTGAACACTGAAGCTTTCTTT.

The CDR3 region is CASRTGIDSYEQYF. CDR3 sequence (DNA): TGCGCCAGCAGGACCGGGATCGACTCCTACGAGCAGTACTTC. The V call is TRBV5-1, the J call TRBJ2-7; TRBD2 is a possible D gene (5 bases). V lost 5 bases to trimming and J lost 0 bases, with 12 bases between them. CDR3 length: 14 amino acids. Germline CDR1 reads SGHRS; CDR2 reads YFSETQ.

The chain carries TRBV19 and TRBJ1-5, with D unclear. V was trimmed by 0 bases and J by 2 bases, leaving 17 bases between them. The CDR3 consists of 18 residues. Germline CDR1 and CDR2: LNHDA and SQIVND (reference sequence). The CDR3 protein is CASSIDRGDALRNQPQHF. In nucleotides, the CDR3 is TGTGCCAGTAGTATAGATCGAGGTGACGCCCTCCGCAATCAGCCCCAGCATTTT.

The rearrangement links TRBV10-1 to TRBJ2-2; TRBD1 agrees at 9 bases. The junction had 5 bases not matched to a gene; V was cut back by 6 bases and J by 6 bases. This CDR3 comprises 14 residues. CDR1 and CDR2 from the germline V gene are WNHNN and SYGVQD (reference sequence). The CDR3 bases are TGCGCCAGCAGCCCGACAGGGGGGCCCGGGGAGCTGTTTTTT. Its protein product is CASSPTGGPGELFF.

The genes are TRBV5-1 and TRBJ2-7; 14 nucleotides line up with TRBD2. There are 15 residues in the CDR3. Germline V gene sequence: CDR1 SGHRS, CDR2 YFSETQ. Germline trimming cut 4 bases from V and 3 bases from J; bases unmatched to any gene: 3. Here the CDR3 DNA reads TGCGCCAGCAGCCGGACTAGCGGGGGGAGCTACGAGCAGTACTTC. It specifies CASSRTSGGSYEQYF.

The chain employs TRBV11-3 and TRBJ2-1, with 10 bases lining up with TRBD2. Losses at the gene ends were 4 bases for V and 4 bases for J; bases not matched to a gene: 1. The CDR3 is 14 amino acids. Germline V lookup: CDR1 SGHNT, CDR2 YENEEA. The CDR3 nucleotides read TGTGCCAGCAGCTGGACTAGCGGTTACAATGAGCAGTTCTTC. It specifies CASSWTSGYNEQFF. Combining the CDR3 with reference TRBV11-3 and TRBJ2-1 gives the whole variable domain EAGVVQSPRYKIIEKKQPVAFWCNPISGHNTLYWYLQNLGQGPELLIRYENEEAVDDSQLPKDRFSAERLKGVDSTLKIQPAELGDSAVYLCASSWTSGYNEQFFGPGTRLTVL.

This chain joins TRBV7-9 and TRBJ2-7; 9 bases are shared with TRBD2. The CDR3 consists of 15 residues. V trimming: 5 bases; J trimming: 2 bases; junction bases outside the gene matches: 7. Germline CDR1 reads SEHNR; CDR2 reads FQNEAQ (reference sequence). CDR3 DNA sequence: TGTGCCAGCAGCCCGACCTTAGCGGGAGCCTACGAGCAGTACTTC. This sequence encodes CASSPTLAGAYEQYF.

Comment on this clone: The junction shows a germline mismatch at one end, possibly a read error. The chain carries TRBV7-2 and TRBJ1-6, with 7 bases matching TRBD1. Looked up from germline, CDR1 is SGHTA and CDR2 is FQGNSA. The CDR3 totals 15 residues. CDR3 residues: CAGRIQGTVNSPLHF. The DNA of the CDR3 is TGTGCCGGCAGGATACAGGGGACCGTTAATTCACCCCTCCACTTT.

This chain connects TRBV6-5 to TRBJ1-2; 7 nucleotides match TRBD1. Germline CDR1 MNHEY, CDR2 SVGAGI. The CDR3 is 16 residues long. Germline trimming cut 0 bases from V and 1 base from J; bases unmatched to any gene: 5. CDR3 in DNA: TGTGCCAGCAGTTACTCGGGACAGCTCCTTAACTATGGCTACACCTTC. Its translation: CASSYSGQLLNYGYTF.

V is TRBV7-2 and J is TRBJ2-3, with TRBD2 matching 7 bases. The V gene end was trimmed by 8 bases and the J gene end by 5 bases; junction bases not matched to a gene: 4. Germline loops: CDR1 SGHTA, CDR2 FQGNSA. CDR3 size: 12 residues. CDR3 sequence reads: CASAREGDTQYF. DNA for the CDR3: TGTGCCAGCGCAAGGGAGGGAGATACGCAGTATTTT.

The V and J genes are TRBV11-2 and TRBJ2-5; no clear D. The length of the CDR3 is 14 residues. Germline V gene data show CDR1 as SGHAT and CDR2 as FQNNGV. V was cut by 0 bases and J by 5 bases, with 10 bases left in between. CDR3 sequence (DNA): TGTGCCAGCAGCTTAGATCCCAGTTATGAGACCCAGTACTTC. Protein product: CASSLDPSYETQYF.

The chain combines TRBV6-5 with TRBJ1-1; TRBD1 might be the D (6 bases). With 2 bases removed from V and 0 bases from J, the gap between germline ends came to 13 bases. The CDR3 is 16 amino acids. Germline lookup yields CDR1 MNHEY and CDR2 SVGAGI. This CDR3 is CASSYPRTEMNTEAFF. In DNA form, the CDR3 reads TGTGCCAGCAGTTACCCCAGGACAGAAATGAACACTGAAGCTTTCTTT.

V usage is TRBV19 and J usage is TRBJ2-7, with a possible D match to TRBD1 (7 bases). There are 15 residues in the CDR3. The germline V and J ends were trimmed by 3 bases and 3 bases, with 15 bases remaining between them. CDR1 LNHDA and CDR2 SQIVND come from the germline V gene (reference sequence). The CDR3 DNA reads as TGTGCCAGTAGTATTATGGCAGGGGGGTACTACGAGCAGTACTTC. This translates into CASSIMAGGYYEQYF.

J is TRBJ2-5 and V is TRBV14, with 9 bases aligning to TRBD2. Per the germline V gene, CDR1 is SGHDN and CDR2 is FVKESK. The CDR3 spans 14 residues. J gave up 3 bases and V 4 bases, and 3 bases lay outside the gene matches. CDR3 sequence: CASSPRLAEETQYF. In nucleotides, the CDR3 is TGTGCCAGCAGCCCTAGACTAGCGGAAGAGACCCAGTACTTC.

This chain connects TRBV19 to TRBJ1-4, with 7 bases identical to TRBD1. The germline V gene has CDR1 LNHDA and CDR2 SQIVND (reference sequence). The CDR3 is 14 residues long. V shed 6 bases, J shed 3 bases, and the junction held 4 bases outside the gene matches. CDR3 region: CASRNRGSNEKLFF. The CDR3 DNA reads as TGTGCCAGTAGAAACAGGGGTTCTAATGAAAAACTGTTTTTT.

On this clone: Germline and junction disagree at one end, which may indicate a read error. The gene calls are TRBV9 and TRBJ1-2; 7 bases align to TRBD1. From germline, CDR1 is SGDLS and CDR2 YYNGEE. This CDR3 has 11 amino acids. Here the CDR3 DNA reads TGTGCCAGCAGCGTCCAGGGGCAGGGGGCCTTC. As protein: CASSVQGQGAF.

The rearrangement uses TRBV5-1 and TRBJ2-7, with D perhaps matching TRBD1 (6 bases). Per the germline V gene, CDR1 is SGHRS and CDR2 is YFSETQ. CDR3 size: 17 residues. V lost 4 bases and J 0 bases, leaving 20 bases between the germline ends. The CDR3 loop reads CASSLHLDWDNSYEQYF. In DNA, the CDR3 is TGCGCCAGCAGCCTACACTTAGACTGGGACAACTCCTACGAGCAGTACTTC. The whole variable domain, filled in from reference TRBV5-1 and TRBJ2-7, reads KAGVTQTPRYLIKTRGQQVTLSCSPISGHRSVSWYQQTPGQGLQFLFEYFSETQRNKGNFPGRFSGRQFSNSRSEMNVSTLELGDSALYLCASSLHLDWDNSYEQYFGPGTRLTVT.